The present T cell receptor beta chain was sequenced within a study of T cell responses to AZD1222 COVID-19 vaccine. About the research overall: Second-dose recipients at about 4 or about 12 weeks were treated as one pooled group. Study-level findings and limits: Among AZD1222 vaccinees, only 5 to 7 were seropositive at baseline. There were mostly white British donors and more females than males, and clonal diversity was possibly underestimated. Close to half of all spike-specific TCRs reportedly target regions of the variants that are unmutated.

The CDR3 consists of 11 residues. In its sample, this clone was seen once. The target antigen is unknown. Produced via immunoSEQ multiplex PCR; TCRdb's table is partial and in-frame only. This table holds about 110,000 clones, 85% to 90% found once. The chain combines TRBV21-1 with TRBJ1-4; the table's TRBD1 call for D was not verified on the DNA. TRBV21-1 is given as a pseudogene. Here the sequenced sample was peripheral blood, taken on day 0 of AZD1222 vaccination. This sequence originates from an adult in good health. The CDR3 reads CASTSPRRLFF. DNA of the CDR3: TGTGCCAGCACCTCCCCCCGCAGACTGTTTTTT.